This T cell receptor beta chain was recorded in a study of cytomegalovirus exposure and HLA in healthy donors. This CDR3 is built from 15 residues. Unmatched junction bases numbered 0, after V lost 1 base and J lost 1 base. The germline CDR1 and CDR2 sequences are MNHEY and SMNVEV (reference sequence). The protocol was immunoSEQ multiplex PCR, while the TCRdb copy is restricted to in-frame clones and leaves out a portion. The sample carries about 330,000 clones, about 85% recorded once. Sequenced: PBMCs. This rearrangement joins TRBV27 to TRBJ2-5; 10 bases map to TRBD1. The origin of this receptor is a woman aged 30 to 39 in good health and CMV-seropositive. Here the CDR3 reads CASSLWDRGQETQYF. CDR3 sequence (DNA): TGTGCCAGCAGTTTATGGGACAGGGGCCAAGAGACCCAGTACTTC.